This entry concerns a single T cell receptor beta chain. This CDR3 region has 15 residues. The V and J ends lost 8 bases and 0 bases respectively, with 14 bases between them. Germline V gene lookup returns CDR1 LNHDA and CDR2 SQIVND (reference sequence). This sample is drawn from a study of blood T cell repertoires in COVID-19. Study as a whole: Samples representing acute and convalescent COVID-19 were sourced from the United States, Italy and Spain.

Clinical history as reported by participants underpinned cohort assignment. Authors' processing steps: Amplification with reference gene primers provided the estimates of nucleated cell counts. Repertoires were generated with immunoSEQ multiplex PCR, while TCRdb's copy carries only in-frame clones and drops some. That table supplies the V and J calls and clone size; D and trimming were determined from the DNA. Altogether about 220,000 clones are present, 87% being singletons, with the ten largest covering 2.6%. The genes are TRBV19 and TRBJ1-3, with D perhaps matching TRBD1 (5 bases). The source is a woman between 25 and 40 years old with acute COVID-19. Sequencing was performed on PBMCs or T cells enriched from blood (not recorded which). In DNA, the CDR3 is TGTGCCAGTTTCACAGGCCCAAACTCTGGAAACACCATATATTTT. It yields the protein CASFTGPNSGNTIYF. Based on the CDR3 plus reference TRBV19 and TRBJ1-3, the full variable domain is DGGITQSPKYLFRKEGQNVTLSCEQNLNHDAMYWYRQDPGQGLRLIYYSQIVNDFQKGDIAEGYSVSREKKESFPLTVTSAQKNPTAFYLCASFTGPNSGNTIYFGEGSWLTVV.